Shown below are 13 T cell receptor beta chains from a single sample sequenced in a study of T cells in Graves' hyperthyroidism and ophthalmopathy. Using RNA transcripts as the source, TCR beta CDR3 regions were amplified. The TCR CDR3 was amplified in a first-round RT-PCR using the HTBI primer set. TCRdb re-called the multiplex PCR reads with MiXCR, one entry per CDR3 protein. The sample shows hundreds of thousands of distinct CDR3 sequences, about 16% of them seen only once. The sequenced sample was blood. Receptor source: a woman aged 25 to 39 with Graves' hyperthyroidism.

In its sample, this clonotype was seen a few times. The J gene is TRBJ2-1, the V gene TRBV10-3; D might be TRBD2 (5 bases). Trimming stripped 2 bases from V and 1 base from J, with 12 bases between. CDR1 and CDR2 (germline): ENHRY, SYGVKD. The CDR3 has 16 amino acids. CDR3 sequence: CAISERAAVSYNEQFF. The CDR3 nucleotides are TGTGCCATCAGTGAGAGAGCGGCCGTATCCTACAATGAGCAGTTCTTC.

This clonotype was observed a few times. This chain connects TRBV10-3 to TRBJ1-2; 7 positions match TRBD1. From germline, CDR1 is ENHRY and CDR2 SYGVKD. The ends lost 3 bases at V and 4 bases at J; junction bases unmatched: 5. CDR3 size: 14 residues. In nucleotides, the CDR3 is TGTGCCATCAGTGACCCCGACAGGGTCTATGGCTACACCTTC. Protein sequence: CAISDPDRVYGYTF.

The J gene is TRBJ2-1, the V gene TRBV3-1; possibly TRBD1 or TRBD2 for D (5 bases each). V dropped 5 bases and J dropped 6 bases, with 11 bases sitting between them. Looked up from germline, CDR1 is LGHDT and CDR2 is YNNKEL (reference sequence). The CDR3 has 13 residues. The CDR3 region is CASSSGTFNEQFF. The CDR3 DNA follows: TGTGCCAGCAGCTCTGGGACCTTCAATGAGCAGTTCTTC.

This clonotype was observed a handful of times. The chain employs TRBV18 and TRBJ2-7, with 8 positions matching TRBD2. CDR3 length: 16 amino acids. The germline V gene has CDR1 KGHSH and CDR2 LQKENI. Trimming cost V 0 bases and J 2 bases; bases outside gene matches: 6. CDR3 sequence reads: CASSPPTGRVAYEQYF. The CDR3 coding sequence is TGTGCCAGCTCACCACCTACCGGGAGGGTCGCCTACGAGCAGTACTTC.

This clonotype was counted at least ten times. V gene TRBV7-2 combines with J gene TRBJ2-7; 10 bases match TRBD2. J was trimmed by 4 bases and V by 1 base; bases with no gene match: 4. Germline assignment: CDR1 SGHTA and CDR2 FQGNSA. CDR3 length equals 15 residues. DNA for the CDR3: TGTGCCAGCAGCTTAGAGCTAGCGGGAGTGTACGAGCAGTACTTC. It yields the protein CASSLELAGVYEQYF. The full variable domain, its missing parts supplied by reference TRBV7-2 and TRBJ2-7, is GAGVSQSPSNKVTEKGKDVELRCDPISGHTALYWYRQSLGQGLEFLIYFQGNSAPDKSGLPSDRFSAERTGGSVSTLTIQRTQQEDSAVYLCASSLELAGVYEQYFGPGTRLTVT.

This clonotype came up many times. The chain has TRBV7-9 and TRBJ1-1, with no clear D. V lost 5 bases and J 8 bases, leaving 9 bases between the germline ends. Looked up from germline, CDR1 is SEHNR and CDR2 is FQNEAQ (reference sequence). This CDR3 is 11 amino acids long. The CDR3 DNA follows: TGTGCCAGCAGCCCCTTACAAGAAGCTTTCTTT. It encodes CASSPLQEAFF.

This clonotype was detected once. The V call is TRBV28, the J call TRBJ2-3, with TRBD1 matching 8 bases. Germline CDR1 and CDR2: MDHEN and SYDVKM. The length of the CDR3 is 15 residues. Germline trimming cut 6 bases from V and 1 base from J; bases unmatched to any gene: 6. The CDR3 DNA reads TGTGCCAGCAGCAGGGACAGGTGGGGCACAGATACGCAGTATTTT. Amino acid sequence: CASSRDRWGTDTQYF.

This clonotype was counted at least ten times. The rearrangement joins TRBV6-1 to TRBJ2-7, with 10 bases that match TRBD2. The CDR3 length is 14 residues. The junction had 8 bases not matched to a gene; V was cut back by 5 bases and J by 7 bases. The germline V gene has CDR1 MNHNS and CDR2 SASEGT. The CDR3 DNA sequence: TGTGCCAGCAGTCGTACTAGCGGGGAGTGGGAGCAGTACTTC. Translation gives CASSRTSGEWEQYF.

This clonotype has ten or more counts. V and J are TRBV6-1 and TRBJ2-7, with TRBD1 identical over 7 bases. Trimming cost V 10 bases and J 1 base; bases outside gene matches: 4. The CDR3 spans 12 residues. Germline V CDR1 and CDR2: MNHNS, SASEGT. The CDR3 nucleotides read TGTGCCACTCGACAGGGTTCCTACGAGCAGTACTTC. Amino acid sequence: CATRQGSYEQYF.

Many counts were recorded for this clonotype. The V call is TRBV28, the J call TRBJ2-1; 12 bases agree with TRBD2. Trimming removed 7 bases from V and 7 bases from J; junction bases left unmatched: 5. Germline CDR1 MDHEN, CDR2 SYDVKM. This CDR3 has 14 residues. DNA of the CDR3: TGTGCCAGCATTACTAGCGGGAGGATGAATGAGCAGTTCTTC. It translates to CASITSGRMNEQFF.

This clonotype was counted between two and nine times. CDR3 amino acids: CASSFSSGRPDTQYF. In DNA, the CDR3 is TGTGCCAGCAGCTTCTCTAGCGGGAGGCCAGATACGCAGTATTTT. The chain recombines TRBV7-6 with TRBJ2-3, with 11 positions matching TRBD2. V lost 3 bases to trimming and J lost 4 bases; unmatched junction nucleotides: 3. The length of the CDR3 is 15 residues. CDR1 and CDR2 (germline): SGHVS, FNYEAQ.

This clonotype was recorded many times. This chain connects TRBV28 to TRBJ1-4; 8 bases line up with TRBD1. With V trimmed by 4 bases and J by 3 bases, 4 bases remained unmatched. Germline V gene lookup returns CDR1 MDHEN and CDR2 SYDVKM. This CDR3 has 15 residues. DNA for the CDR3: TGTGCCAGCAGTTCAATACAGGGGGCTAATGAAAAACTGTTTTTT. Protein sequence: CASSSIQGANEKLFF.

This sequence joins TRBV19 and TRBJ1-4; 7 bases match TRBD1. The CDR3 covers 13 residues. Looked up from germline, CDR1 is LNHDA and CDR2 is SQIVND (reference sequence). Trimming removed 10 bases from V and 3 bases from J; junction bases left unmatched: 5. CDR3 protein: CATRDRPNEKLFF. CDR3 nucleotide sequence: TGTGCCACCAGGGACAGACCTAATGAAAAACTGTTTTTT.